This is a list of T cell receptor beta chains from one sample in a study of shared clonotypes between healthy human individuals. The method was immunoSEQ multiplex PCR; TCRdb's version includes in-frame clones alone and lacks a portion of them. The table shows under 1,100,000 clones, with about 84% occurring only once. Sequencing was done on a sample of memory CD4+ T cells from PBMCs. Receptors were obtained from a young man in good health. Some clones in this sample may be carry-over from other donors' samples. CDR3s include the opening cysteine and the closing phenylalanine or tryptophan. A D gene is named only where the DNA matches it firmly. Clone size is shown for a subset of rows, as once, few, many or a class of expanded clone.

V gene	clone size	D gene	J gene	CDR3 protein	CDR3 DNA
TRBV28	.	TRBD2	TRBJ2-5	CASCVGGTSGQETQYF	TGTGCCAGTTGCGTAGGTGGGACTAGCGGCCAAGAGACCCAGTACTTC
TRBV5-1	once	.	TRBJ2-2	CASSPRGETGELFF	TGCGCCAGCAGCCCCCGGGGCGAAACCGGGGAGCTGTTTTTT
TRBV7-9	few	.	TRBJ2-2	CASSLMGDGGELFF	TGTGCCAGCAGCTTAATGGGAGATGGCGGGGAGCTGTTTTTT
TRBV5-6	.	.	TRBJ2-6	CASKNVSGANVLTF	TGTGCCAGCAAAAACGTCTCTGGGGCCAACGTCCTGACTTTC
TRBV2	few	.	TRBJ1-2	CASSPPGRGYTF	TGTGCCAGCAGCCCTCCCGGGAGAGGCTACACCTTC
TRBV2	.	.	TRBJ1-5	CASSDNQSNQPQHF	TGTGCCAGCAGCGACAATCAGAGCAATCAGCCCCAGCATTTT
TRBV7-9	.	.	TRBJ2-7	CASSLIQVAEQYF	TGTGCCAGCAGCTTAATTCAGGTAGCCGAGCAGTACTTC
TRBV5-6	few	TRBD1	TRBJ1-5	CASSLWGTGNQPQHF	TGTGCCAGCAGCTTGTGGGGGACAGGTAATCAGCCCCAGCATTTT
TRBV5-3	.	.	TRBJ2-6	CARSLRDSLPSGANVLTF	TGTGCCAGAAGCTTAAGAGACAGTCTTCCCTCTGGGGCCAACGTCCTGACTTTC
TRBV30	.	TRBD1	TRBJ2-7	CAWALGQGFEQYF	TGTGCCTGGGCCCTGGGACAGGGTTTCGAGCAGTACTTC
TRBV6-5	few	.	TRBJ1-5	CAHLRPADSNQPQHF	TGTGCCCACCTCAGGCCGGCGGACAGCAATCAGCCCCAGCATTTT
TRBV6-6	.	TRBD2	TRBJ2-1	CASRSSGSSYNEQFF	TGTGCCAGCAGGTCTAGCGGGAGCTCCTACAATGAGCAGTTCTTC
TRBV7-6	.	TRBD1	TRBJ2-5	CASSLGGTALGETQYF	TGTGCCAGCAGCTTGGGTGGGACAGCCTTAGGGGAGACCCAGTACTTC